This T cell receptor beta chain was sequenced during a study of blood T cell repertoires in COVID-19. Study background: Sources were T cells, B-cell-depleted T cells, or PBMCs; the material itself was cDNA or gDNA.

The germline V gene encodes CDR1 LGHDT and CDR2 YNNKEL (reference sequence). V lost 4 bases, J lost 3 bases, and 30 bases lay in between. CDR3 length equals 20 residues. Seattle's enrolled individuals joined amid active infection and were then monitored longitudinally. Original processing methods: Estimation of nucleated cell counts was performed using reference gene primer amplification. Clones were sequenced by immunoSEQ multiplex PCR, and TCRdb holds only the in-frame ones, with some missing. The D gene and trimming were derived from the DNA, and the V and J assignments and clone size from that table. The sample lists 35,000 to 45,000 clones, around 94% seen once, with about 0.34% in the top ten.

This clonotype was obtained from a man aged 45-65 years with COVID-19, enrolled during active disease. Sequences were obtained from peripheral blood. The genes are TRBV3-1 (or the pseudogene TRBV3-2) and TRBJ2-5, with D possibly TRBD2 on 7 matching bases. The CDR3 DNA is TGTGCCAGCAGCCCCCCTTACGGGCGGGAGACAGGTCGGCGGGAAGAGACCCAGTACTTC. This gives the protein CASSPPYGRETGRREETQYF.